The rows below give T cell receptor beta chains drawn from one sample of a study of a mutant IDH1 vaccine in newly diagnosed glioma. The repertoire was sequenced with immunoSEQ multiplex PCR; TCRdb's copy has only in-frame clones and lacks some. The sample has tens of thousands of clones; 65% are singletons. Their antigens remain unidentified. Material: peripheral blood mononuclear cells (PBMCs), obtained from a glioma patient whose treatment included an IDH1 peptide vaccine. Receptor source: a man aged 40-50 years with glioma. Some clones in this sample may be carry-over from other donors' samples. CDR3s include the opening cysteine and the closing phenylalanine or tryptophan. Fields, in order: D gene, J gene, CDR3 length, clone size, V gene, CDR3 DNA, CDR3 protein. A D gene is named only where the DNA matches it firmly. Rows give clone size only sometimes, using once, few, many, or a class for an expanded clone.

D: TRBD1
J: TRBJ1-1
length: 14
size: NA
V: TRBV18
DNA: TGTGCCAGCTCACCGCGACAGGGAGGGACTGAAGCTTTCTTT
CDR3: CASSPRQGGTEAFF

D: NA
J: TRBJ1-1
length: 15
size: NA
V: TRBV6-1
DNA: TGTGCCAGCAGACCCCAGGGACCTCAGAACACTGAAGCTTTCTTT
CDR3: CASRPQGPQNTEAFF

D: TRBD1
J: TRBJ1-2
length: 15
size: NA
V: TRBV5-6
DNA: TGTGCCAGCAGCTTGGGAGGGACAGGGGGCTCTGGCTACACCTTC
CDR3: CASSLGGTGGSGYTF

D: TRBD2
J: TRBJ2-3
length: 15
size: NA
V: TRBV6-5
DNA: TGTGCCAGCAGTTACTCTAGCGGGGACACAGATACGCAGTATTTT
CDR3: CASSYSSGDTDTQYF

D: NA
J: TRBJ2-5
length: 12
size: NA
V: TRBV30
DNA: TGTGCCTGGAGCGTATATCTAGAGACCCAGTACTTC
CDR3: CAWSVYLETQYF

D: NA
J: TRBJ1-4
length: 17
size: NA
V: TRBV9
DNA: TGTGCCAGCAGCGTAGAGGATGGGACACCGATTAATGAAAAACTGTTTTTT
CDR3: CASSVEDGTPINEKLFF

D: NA
J: TRBJ2-5
length: 14
size: NA
V: TRBV5-1
DNA: TGCGCCAGCAGCTTGGGTTGGCAGCAAGAGACCCAGTACTTC
CDR3: CASSLGWQQETQYF

D: NA
J: TRBJ1-2
length: 15
size: NA
V: TRBV4-2
DNA: TGTGCCAGCAGCCAAGATCTCCGGGACATCATTTACTACACCTTC
CDR3: CASSQDLRDIIYYTF

D: NA
J: TRBJ1-6
length: 14
size: once
V: TRBV4-1
DNA: TGCGCCAGCAGCCCCGGGCCCTTGAATTCACCCCTCCACTTT
CDR3: CASSPGPLNSPLHF

D: NA
J: TRBJ1-1
length: 13
size: few
V: TRBV2
DNA: TGTGCCAGCACTAGGAACGGGGCGTCTGAAGCTTTCTTT
CDR3: CASTRNGASEAFF

D: TRBD1
J: TRBJ1-1
length: 12
size: NA
V: TRBV5-1
DNA: TGCGCCAGCAGCTTGGCAGGGGGTGAAGCTTTCTTT
CDR3: CASSLAGGEAFF

D: NA
J: TRBJ2-3
length: 12
size: NA
V: TRBV30
DNA: TGTGCCTGGAGTGCTCAGGGAGATACGCAGTATTTT
CDR3: CAWSAQGDTQYF

D: NA
J: TRBJ2-5
length: 14
size: once
V: TRBV5-4
DNA: TGTGCCAGCAGCTTGGGGGGTTTGGGAGAGACCCAGTACTTC
CDR3: CASSLGGLGETQYF

D: TRBD1
J: TRBJ1-4
length: 14
size: NA
V: TRBV19
DNA: TGTGCCAGTACCAAGGCCGGGACAGGAGGAAAACTGTTTTTT
CDR3: CASTKAGTGGKLFF

D: NA
J: TRBJ1-1
length: 13
size: NA
V: TRBV7-6
DNA: TGTGCCAGCAGCCCGCCACACGACACTGAAGCTTTCTTT
CDR3: CASSPPHDTEAFF

D: NA
J: TRBJ1-2
length: 14
size: few
V: TRBV7-2
DNA: TGTGCCAGCAGCCGTCCAGCAACCATCTATGGCTACACCTTC
CDR3: CASSRPATIYGYTF

D: NA
J: TRBJ2-5
length: 15
size: NA
V: TRBV10-3
DNA: TGTGCCATCAGTGGTGGGACAGACTCGCGGGGGACCCAGTACTTC
CDR3: CAISGGTDSRGTQYF

D: NA
J: TRBJ2-2
length: 14
size: NA
V: TRBV25-1
DNA: TGTGCCAGCAGTGAATTCGGGGGAATCGGGGAGCTGTTTTTT
CDR3: CASSEFGGIGELFF

D: TRBD2
J: TRBJ2-2
length: 16
size: NA
V: TRBV7-6
DNA: TGTGCCAGCAGCTTAGCCGGGGGGGCCTTCACCGGGGAGCTGTTTTTT
CDR3: CASSLAGGAFTGELFF

D: TRBD1
J: TRBJ1-2
length: 14
size: NA
V: TRBV11-2
DNA: TGTGCCAGCAGCTTTGCACAGGGGGGCTATGGCTACACCTTC
CDR3: CASSFAQGGYGYTF

D: NA
J: TRBJ2-2
length: 16
size: NA
V: TRBV4-1
DNA: TGCGCCAGCACCATTGGGACTGGATCGAACACCGGGGAGCTGTTTTTT
CDR3: CASTIGTGSNTGELFF

D: TRBD1
J: TRBJ1-5
length: 15
size: NA
V: TRBV6-1
DNA: TGTGCCAGCAGTGAAAGGAGGGGGCTATTTCAGCCCCAGCATTTT
CDR3: CASSERRGLFQPQHF

D: TRBD1
J: TRBJ1-4
length: 17
size: NA
V: TRBV30
DNA: TGTGCCTGGAGTGTGGAATGGGGACAGGGGGCGAGTGAAAAACTGTTTTTT
CDR3: CAWSVEWGQGASEKLFF

D: TRBD1
J: TRBJ1-2
length: 14
size: NA
V: TRBV6-5
DNA: TGTGCCAGCAGTTACGCAGGGGGTACCTATGGCTACACCTTC
CDR3: CASSYAGGTYGYTF

D: NA
J: TRBJ1-6
length: 13
size: NA
V: TRBV7-8
DNA: TGTGCCAGCAGCGCACGTGGTATTCAACCCCTCCACTTT
CDR3: CASSARGIQPLHF

D: NA
J: TRBJ1-1
length: 13
size: NA
V: TRBV6-6
DNA: TGTGCCAGCAGCGACGTGAGAAACACTGAAGCTTTCTTT
CDR3: CASSDVRNTEAFF

D: NA
J: TRBJ1-2
length: 13
size: once
V: TRBV6-5
DNA: TGTGCCAGCAGCCCTGGATGGACGTCTGGGTACACCTTC
CDR3: CASSPGWTSGYTF

D: NA
J: TRBJ1-5
length: 15
size: NA
V: TRBV2
DNA: TGTGCCAGCAGTGATGTGAACCCTGCGGGTCAGCCCCAGCATTTT
CDR3: CASSDVNPAGQPQHF

D: NA
J: TRBJ2-7
length: 15
size: NA
V: TRBV15
DNA: TGTGCCACCAGCAGAGACCGGGACTCGTACTACGAGCAGTACTTC
CDR3: CATSRDRDSYYEQYF

D: NA
J: TRBJ2-3
length: 15
size: NA
V: TRBV14
DNA: TGTGCCAGCAGCCTTAGACGGGGAATCACAGATACGCAGTATTTT
CDR3: CASSLRRGITDTQYF

D: NA
J: TRBJ1-1
length: 13
size: few
V: TRBV4-3
DNA: TGCGCCAGCAGCCAAGAAGCGGAGGCTGAAGCTTTCTTT
CDR3: CASSQEAEAEAFF

D: TRBD1
J: TRBJ1-1
length: 15
size: NA
V: TRBV9
DNA: TGTGCCAGCAGCGTCTACAGGGGAGGGGACACTGAAGCTTTCTTT
CDR3: CASSVYRGGDTEAFF

D: NA
J: TRBJ1-2
length: 17
size: NA
V: TRBV14
DNA: TGTGCCAGCAGCCAAGGAGGAGGGCCAGTGAGGTCCTATGGCTACACCTTC
CDR3: CASSQGGGPVRSYGYTF

D: NA
J: TRBJ1-1
length: 15
size: NA
V: TRBV5-5
DNA: TGTGCCAGCAGCTTGGCCGGTTCGGGGGGCCCTGACGCTTTCTTT
CDR3: CASSLAGSGGPDAFF

D: NA
J: TRBJ1-1
length: 11
size: NA
V: TRBV18
DNA: TGTGCCAGCTCACTAACAGGGGAAGCTTTCTTT
CDR3: CASSLTGEAFF

D: NA
J: TRBJ1-1
length: 14
size: few
V: TRBV6-5
DNA: TGTGCCAGCAGTTACTCGAGGCGTCGCCCTGAAGCTTTCTTT
CDR3: CASSYSRRRPEAFF

D: TRBD2
J: TRBJ2-3
length: 15
size: NA
V: TRBV19
DNA: TGTGCCAGTAGTTGGACTAGCGGTAGCACAGATACGCAGTATTTT
CDR3: CASSWTSGSTDTQYF

D: NA
J: TRBJ1-1
length: 14
size: NA
V: TRBV6-5
DNA: TGTGCCAGCAGTTACGGGCAGCTAAACACTGAAGCTTTCTTT
CDR3: CASSYGQLNTEAFF

D: TRBD2
J: TRBJ2-7
length: 13
size: NA
V: TRBV6-4
DNA: TGTGCCAGCAGTGAAGATGACGGGGGGGAGCAGTACTTC
CDR3: CASSEDDGGEQYF

D: NA
J: TRBJ2-7
length: 14
size: NA
V: TRBV7-7
DNA: TGTGCCAGCAGCCGATCTCTAAGCTCCTACGAGCAGTACTTC
CDR3: CASSRSLSSYEQYF

D: NA
J: TRBJ2-7
length: 10
size: NA
V: TRBV6-1
DNA: TGTGCCAGCACGGGCTACGAGCAGTACTTC
CDR3: CASTGYEQYF

D: NA
J: TRBJ2-1
length: 15
size: NA
V: TRBV15
DNA: TGTGCCACCAGCAGAGTGGGACACACCTACAATGAGCAGTTCTTC
CDR3: CATSRVGHTYNEQFF

D: NA
J: TRBJ2-3
length: 14
size: NA
V: TRBV7-2
DNA: TGTGCCAGCAGCTTATCGCAGACCACAGATACGCAGTATTTT
CDR3: CASSLSQTTDTQYF

D: NA
J: TRBJ1-2
length: 15
size: NA
V: TRBV4-2
DNA: TGTGCCAGCAGCCCCGGTTGGGGGGAGGCCTATGGCTACACCTTC
CDR3: CASSPGWGEAYGYTF

D: NA
J: TRBJ2-7
length: 15
size: NA
V: TRBV5-4
DNA: TGTGCCAGCAGCTTGGCGACCGGAATCCAATACGAGCAGTACTTC
CDR3: CASSLATGIQYEQYF

D: NA
J: TRBJ2-7
length: 13
size: NA
V: TRBV7-9
DNA: TGTGCCAGCAGCTTAGTCGTTTTCTCCGAGCAGTACTTC
CDR3: CASSLVVFSEQYF

D: NA
J: TRBJ1-5
length: 15
size: few
V: TRBV7-6
DNA: TGTGCCAGCAGTAGAACGTCAGGGTTCAATCAGCCCCAGCATTTT
CDR3: CASSRTSGFNQPQHF

D: TRBD1
J: TRBJ2-7
length: 16
size: NA
V: TRBV9
DNA: TGTGCCAGCAGCGTAGCCGCAGGGGGCAACCTGGACGAGCAGTACTTC
CDR3: CASSVAAGGNLDEQYF

D: TRBD2
J: TRBJ2-5
length: 14
size: NA
V: TRBV7-9
DNA: TGTGCCAGCAGCCCACCGGGGGGGCGAGAGACCCAGTACTTC
CDR3: CASSPPGGRETQYF

D: NA
J: TRBJ2-1
length: 12
size: NA
V: TRBV9
DNA: TGTGCCAGCGGGGGTACCTACAATGAGCAGTTCTTC
CDR3: CASGGTYNEQFF

D: NA
J: TRBJ2-2
length: 13
size: NA
V: TRBV6-1
DNA: TGTGCCAGCAGGGTGGGCGGCACCGGGGAGCTGTTTTTT
CDR3: CASRVGGTGELFF

D: NA
J: TRBJ1-4
length: 14
size: NA
V: TRBV4-1
DNA: TGCGCCAGCAGCCTACAGGGATCGGATGAAAAACTGTTTTTT
CDR3: CASSLQGSDEKLFF

D: TRBD1
J: TRBJ1-4
length: 13
size: NA
V: TRBV7-9
DNA: TGTGCCACCTCCGGACAGGGAATCGAAAAACTGTTTTTT
CDR3: CATSGQGIEKLFF

D: TRBD1
J: TRBJ2-3
length: 15
size: NA
V: TRBV19
DNA: TGTGCCAGTAGTCACCCCACAGGGGGCGGGCATACGCAGTATTTT
CDR3: CASSHPTGGGHTQYF

D: NA
J: TRBJ2-7
length: 13
size: few
V: TRBV5-4
DNA: TGTGCCAGCAGCTTCGACAATACCCACGAGCAGTACTTC
CDR3: CASSFDNTHEQYF

D: NA
J: TRBJ2-3
length: 14
size: NA
V: TRBV5-4
DNA: TGTGCCAGCAGCTTGGAGGGGGCGGGGGATACGCAGTATTTT
CDR3: CASSLEGAGDTQYF